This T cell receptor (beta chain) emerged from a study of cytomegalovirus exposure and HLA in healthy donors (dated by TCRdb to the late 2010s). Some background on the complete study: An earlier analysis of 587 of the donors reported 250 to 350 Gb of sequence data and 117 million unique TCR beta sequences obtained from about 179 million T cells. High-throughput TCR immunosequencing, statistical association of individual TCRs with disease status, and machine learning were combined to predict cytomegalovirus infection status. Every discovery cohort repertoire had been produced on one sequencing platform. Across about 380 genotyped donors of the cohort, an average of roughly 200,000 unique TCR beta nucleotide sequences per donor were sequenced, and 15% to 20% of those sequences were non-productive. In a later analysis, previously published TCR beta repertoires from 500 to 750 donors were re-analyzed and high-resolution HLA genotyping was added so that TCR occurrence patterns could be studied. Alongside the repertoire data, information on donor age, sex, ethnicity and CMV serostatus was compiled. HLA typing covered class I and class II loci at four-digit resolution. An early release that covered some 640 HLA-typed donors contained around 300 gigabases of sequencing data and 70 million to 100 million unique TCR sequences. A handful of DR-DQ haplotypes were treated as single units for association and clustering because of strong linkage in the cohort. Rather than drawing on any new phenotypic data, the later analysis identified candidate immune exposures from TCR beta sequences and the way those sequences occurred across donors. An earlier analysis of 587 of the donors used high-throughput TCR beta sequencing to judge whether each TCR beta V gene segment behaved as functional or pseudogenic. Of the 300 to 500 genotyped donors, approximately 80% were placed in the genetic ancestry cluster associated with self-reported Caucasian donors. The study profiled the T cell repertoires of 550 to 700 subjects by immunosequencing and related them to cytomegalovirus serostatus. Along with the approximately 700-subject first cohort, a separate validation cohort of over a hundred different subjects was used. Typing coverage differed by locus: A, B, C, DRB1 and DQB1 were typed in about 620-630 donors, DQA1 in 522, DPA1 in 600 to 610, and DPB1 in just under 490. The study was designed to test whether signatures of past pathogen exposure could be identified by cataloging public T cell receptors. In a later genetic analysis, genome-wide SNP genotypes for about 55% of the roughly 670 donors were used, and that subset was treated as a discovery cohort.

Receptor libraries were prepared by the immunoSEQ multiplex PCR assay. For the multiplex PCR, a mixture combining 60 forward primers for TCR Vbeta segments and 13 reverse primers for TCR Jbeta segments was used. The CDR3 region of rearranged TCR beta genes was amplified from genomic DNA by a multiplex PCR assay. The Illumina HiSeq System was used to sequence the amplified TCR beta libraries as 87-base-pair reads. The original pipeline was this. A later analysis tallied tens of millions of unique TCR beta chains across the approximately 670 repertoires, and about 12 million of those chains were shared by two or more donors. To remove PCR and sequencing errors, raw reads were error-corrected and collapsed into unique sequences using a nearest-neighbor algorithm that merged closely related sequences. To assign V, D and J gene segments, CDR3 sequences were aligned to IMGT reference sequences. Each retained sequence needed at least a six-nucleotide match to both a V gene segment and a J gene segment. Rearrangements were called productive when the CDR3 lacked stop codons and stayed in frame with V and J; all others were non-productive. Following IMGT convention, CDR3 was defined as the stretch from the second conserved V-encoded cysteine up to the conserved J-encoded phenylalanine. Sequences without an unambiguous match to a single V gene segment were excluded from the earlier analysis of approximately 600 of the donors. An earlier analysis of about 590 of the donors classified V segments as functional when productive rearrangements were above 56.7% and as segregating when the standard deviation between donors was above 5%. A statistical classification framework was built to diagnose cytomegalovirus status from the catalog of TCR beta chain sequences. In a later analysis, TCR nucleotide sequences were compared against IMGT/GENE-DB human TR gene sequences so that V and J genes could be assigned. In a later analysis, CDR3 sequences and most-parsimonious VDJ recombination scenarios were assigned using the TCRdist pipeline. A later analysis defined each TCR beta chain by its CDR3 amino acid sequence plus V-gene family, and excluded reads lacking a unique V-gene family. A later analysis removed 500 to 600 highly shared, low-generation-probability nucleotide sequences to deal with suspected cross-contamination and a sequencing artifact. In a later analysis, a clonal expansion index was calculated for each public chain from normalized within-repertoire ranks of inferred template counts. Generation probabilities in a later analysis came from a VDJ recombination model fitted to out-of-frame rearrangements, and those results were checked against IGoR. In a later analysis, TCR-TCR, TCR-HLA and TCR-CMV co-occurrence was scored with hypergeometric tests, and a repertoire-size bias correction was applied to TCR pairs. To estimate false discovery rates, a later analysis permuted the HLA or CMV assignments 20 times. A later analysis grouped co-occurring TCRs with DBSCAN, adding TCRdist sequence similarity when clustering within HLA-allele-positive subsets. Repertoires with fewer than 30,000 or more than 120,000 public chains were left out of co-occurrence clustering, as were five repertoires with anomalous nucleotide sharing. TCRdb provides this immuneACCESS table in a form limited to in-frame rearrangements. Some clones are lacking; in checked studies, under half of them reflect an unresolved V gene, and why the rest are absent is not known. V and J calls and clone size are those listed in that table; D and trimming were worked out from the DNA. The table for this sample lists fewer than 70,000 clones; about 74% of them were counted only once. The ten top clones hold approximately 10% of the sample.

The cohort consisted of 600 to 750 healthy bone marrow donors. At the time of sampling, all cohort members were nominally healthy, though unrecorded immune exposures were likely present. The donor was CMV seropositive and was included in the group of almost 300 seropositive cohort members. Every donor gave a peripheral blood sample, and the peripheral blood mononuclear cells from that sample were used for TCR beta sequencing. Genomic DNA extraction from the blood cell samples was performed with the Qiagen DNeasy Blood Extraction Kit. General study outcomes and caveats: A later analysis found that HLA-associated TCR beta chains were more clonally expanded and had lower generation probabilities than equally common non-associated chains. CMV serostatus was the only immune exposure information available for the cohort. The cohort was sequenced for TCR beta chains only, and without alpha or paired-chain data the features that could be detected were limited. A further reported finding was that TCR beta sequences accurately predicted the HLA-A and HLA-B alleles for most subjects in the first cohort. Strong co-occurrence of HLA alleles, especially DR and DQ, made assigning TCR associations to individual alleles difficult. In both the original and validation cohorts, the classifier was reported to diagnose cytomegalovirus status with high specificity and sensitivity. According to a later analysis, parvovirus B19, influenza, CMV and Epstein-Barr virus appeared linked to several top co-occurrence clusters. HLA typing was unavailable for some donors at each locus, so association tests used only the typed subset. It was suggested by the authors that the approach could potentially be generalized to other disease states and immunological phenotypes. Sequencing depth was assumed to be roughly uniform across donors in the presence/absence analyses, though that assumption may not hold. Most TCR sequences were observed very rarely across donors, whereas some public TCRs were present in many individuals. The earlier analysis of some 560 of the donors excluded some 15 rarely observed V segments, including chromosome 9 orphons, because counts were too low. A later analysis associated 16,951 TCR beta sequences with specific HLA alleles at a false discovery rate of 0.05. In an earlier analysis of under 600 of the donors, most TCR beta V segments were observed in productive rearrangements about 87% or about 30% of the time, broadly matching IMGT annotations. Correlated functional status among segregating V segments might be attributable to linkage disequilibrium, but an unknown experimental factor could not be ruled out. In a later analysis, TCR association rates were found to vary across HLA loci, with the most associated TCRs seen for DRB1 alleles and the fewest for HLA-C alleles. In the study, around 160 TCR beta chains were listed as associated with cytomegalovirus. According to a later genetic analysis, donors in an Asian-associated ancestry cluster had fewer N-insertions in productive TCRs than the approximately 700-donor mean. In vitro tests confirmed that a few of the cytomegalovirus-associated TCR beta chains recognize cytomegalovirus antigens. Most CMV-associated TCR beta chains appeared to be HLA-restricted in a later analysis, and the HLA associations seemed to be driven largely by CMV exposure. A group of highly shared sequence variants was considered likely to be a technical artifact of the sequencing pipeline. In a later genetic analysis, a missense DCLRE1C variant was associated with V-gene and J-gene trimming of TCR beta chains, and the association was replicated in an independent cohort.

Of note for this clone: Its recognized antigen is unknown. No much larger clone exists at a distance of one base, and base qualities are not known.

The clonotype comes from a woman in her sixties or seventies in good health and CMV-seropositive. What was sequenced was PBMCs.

This receptor carries the CDR3 CASSLVHNEQFF. In nucleotides, the sequence is TGCGCCAGCAGCCTAGTCCACAATGAGCAGTTCTTC. The V and J genes are TRBV5-1 and TRBJ2-1; the D gene identity is not certain. Its CDR3 holds 12 amino acids, cysteine through phenylalanine. Just the 36-base CDR3 DNA is kept, in frame starting at base 1. CDR1 and CDR2 (SGHRS, YFSETQ) derive from the germline V gene. Relative to germline, V is 4 bases shorter and J is 5 bases shorter, with 7 bases between their ends.